This T cell receptor (beta chain) was found in a study of blood T cell repertoires in COVID-19. This clone was found a few times. Clones were sequenced by immunoSEQ multiplex PCR, and TCRdb holds only the in-frame ones, with some missing. The sample lists fewer than 350,000 clones, roughly 90% seen once, with 9% to 9.5% in the top ten. The TCR originated in a man between 18 and 35 years old with active or convalescent COVID-19. Sequenced input: peripheral blood.

The CDR3 nucleotides read TGTGCCAGCAGCCCAAAGCGGGCCCCCCGGGGCAATGAGCAGTTCTTC. Protein product: CASSPKRAPRGNEQFF. The chain has TRBV7-3 and TRBJ2-1; TRBD2 is a possible D gene (6 bases). The CDR3 has 16 residues. Trimming pared 5 bases from V and 6 bases from J, leaving 20 bases between. The germline CDR1 and CDR2 sequences are SGHTA and FQGTGA.